The 23 T cell receptor beta chains in this list originate from one sample, sequenced in a study of shared clonotypes between healthy human individuals. The method was immunoSEQ multiplex PCR; TCRdb's version includes in-frame clones alone and lacks a portion of them. The table shows some 2,500,000 clones, with roughly 93% occurring only once. The sequencing sample was made of naive CD4+ T cells from PBMCs. Subset denoted: CD45RA+ positively selected. Every receptor here comes from a man between 18 and 29 years old in good health. Some clones in this sample may be carry-over from other donors' samples.

The rearrangement joins TRBV4-1 to TRBJ1-4; no clear D. From germline, CDR1 is MGHRA and CDR2 YSYEKL. Trimming took 4 bases from V and 0 from J, leaving 12 bases between them. The CDR3 contains 16 residues. The DNA of the CDR3 is TGCGCCAGCAGCCGACAAGTCGGCACAACTAATGAAAAACTGTTTTTT. Its protein is CASSRQVGTTNEKLFF.

This chain links TRBV5-1 with TRBJ2-3; D might be TRBD1 or TRBD2, each matching 5 bases. Looked up from germline, CDR1 is SGHRS and CDR2 is YFSETQ. V was pared by 4 bases and J by 6 bases, with 15 bases between. The CDR3 length is 14 residues. The CDR3 sequence is CASSQTGPWDTQYF. CDR3 in DNA: TGCGCCAGCAGCCAAACGGGGCCTTGGGATACGCAGTATTTT.

The V and J genes are TRBV20-1 and TRBJ1-2; weak D call: TRBD1 (6 bases). V gave up 6 bases and J gave up 6 bases, with 11 bases separating them. This CDR3 is 11 amino acids long. Per the germline V gene, CDR1 is DFQATT and CDR2 is SNEGSKA (reference sequence). CDR3 DNA sequence: TGCAGTGCAGGGGGGGAGAATGGCTACACCTTC. This encodes CSAGGENGYTF.

The V and J genes are TRBV5-6 and TRBJ2-7; no firm D call. Germline V gene data show CDR1 as SGHDT and CDR2 as YYEEEE. The CDR3 is 16 amino acids. The V and J ends lost 4 bases and 2 bases respectively, with 19 bases between them. CDR3 amino acids: CASSGGFGSPTYEQYF. The CDR3, as DNA: TGTGCCAGCAGCGGTGGCTTCGGCTCCCCCACCTACGAGCAGTACTTC.

The J gene is TRBJ2-1, the V gene TRBV10-3; 7 bases are a match to TRBD1. CDR1 ENHRY and CDR2 SYGVKD come from the germline V gene. The CDR3 totals 14 residues. The junction had 12 bases not matched to a gene; V was cut back by 10 bases and J by 6 bases. The DNA for the CDR3 is TGTGCCACGCAGACGGGACAGTATAGCAATGAGCAGTTCTTC. Amino acid sequence: CATQTGQYSNEQFF.

This clone was found a few times. The V call is TRBV7-9, the J call TRBJ1-1; the D is unclear. This CDR3 is built from 13 residues. The germline V and J ends were trimmed by 5 bases and 0 bases, with 7 bases remaining between them. From germline, CDR1 is SEHNR and CDR2 FQNEAQ (reference sequence). CDR3 sequence (DNA): TGTGCCAGCAGCCCCTGGATGAACACTGAAGCTTTCTTT. The encoded protein is CASSPWMNTEAFF.

V and J are TRBV18 and TRBJ2-2; D may be TRBD1 (5 bases). This CDR3 contains 15 residues. Trimming shortened V by 3 bases and J by 1 base, and 9 bases separated the two germline ends. CDR1 is KGHSH, CDR2 LQKENI, per germline. The CDR3 protein is CASSPDIQNTGELFF. The CDR3 DNA reads TGTGCCAGCTCACCGGACATACAGAACACCGGGGAGCTGTTTTTT.

This clone was seen a few times. Other DNA sequences in the same sample also yield this CDR3. The rearrangement joins TRBV5-1 to TRBJ2-3; 10 bases are a match to TRBD2. With 0 bases clipped from V and 3 bases from J, the junction kept 4 bases outside the gene matches. The CDR3 totals 16 residues. Germline CDR1 SGHRS, CDR2 YFSETQ. CDR3 loop: CASSLATSGTTDTQYF. CDR3 bases: TGCGCCAGCAGCTTGGCCACTAGCGGGACTACAGATACGCAGTATTTT.

The chain has TRBV30 and TRBJ1-2; 8 bases match TRBD1. The germline gives CDR1 GTSNPN, CDR2 SVGIG (reference sequence). The length of the CDR3 is 13 residues. The junction had 7 bases not matched to a gene; V was cut back by 2 bases and J by 8 bases. CDR3 nucleotide sequence: TGTGCCTGGAGTCCCGGACAGGGAGACGGCTACACCTTC. It encodes CAWSPGQGDGYTF. Drawing the rest from reference TRBV30 and TRBJ1-2, the complete variable domain is SQTIHQWPATLVQPVGSPLSLECTVEGTSNPNLYWYRQAAGRGLQLLFYSVGIGQISSEVPQNLSASRPQDRQFILSSKKLLLSDSGFYLCAWSPGQGDGYTFGSGTRLTVV.

V usage is TRBV9 and J usage is TRBJ2-2; TRBD2 aligns across 7 bases. The CDR3 is 15 amino acids. Germline-derived CDR1 and CDR2 are SGDLS and YYNGEE. The trim removed 0 bases at V and 5 bases at J, leaving 4 bases unmatched. The CDR3 loop reads CASSVDPGGTGELFF. The CDR3, as DNA: TGTGCCAGCAGCGTAGACCCGGGGGGAACCGGGGAGCTGTTTTTT.

The V call is TRBV5-1, the J call TRBJ2-2; D unresolved. Between the trimmed V and J ends, which lost 4 bases and 3 bases, there was a span of 16 bases. The CDR3 covers 16 residues. From germline, CDR1 is SGHRS and CDR2 YFSETQ. CDR3 coding DNA: TGCGCCAGCAGCATACTCACGTTGATCCACACCGGGGAGCTGTTTTTT. Translation: CASSILTLIHTGELFF.

The chain combines TRBV21-1 with TRBJ2-7. TRBV21-1 is given as a pseudogene. The CDR3 consists of 14 residues. Written as DNA, the CDR3 is TGTGCCAGCAGCAAAGCAGCCAGCTCCTACGAGCAGTACTTC. Its translation: CASSKAASSYEQYF.

This clone has only one observation. This sequence joins TRBV18 and TRBJ1-3; 8 bases are a match to TRBD1. V lost 3 bases to trimming and J lost 0 bases; unmatched junction nucleotides: 22. Germline-derived CDR1 and CDR2 are KGHSH and LQKENI. This CDR3 is built from 22 residues. CDR3 DNA sequence: TGTGCCAGCTCACCCTCGCCTATGGTATGGACAGGGCGCCAGAACTCTGGAAACACCATATATTTT. This gives the protein CASSPSPMVWTGRQNSGNTIYF.

The V gene is TRBV5-1, the J gene TRBJ2-1, with D perhaps matching TRBD2 (6 bases). The CDR3 runs to 15 residues. V was cut by 6 bases and J by 6 bases, with 19 bases left in between. Germline V CDR1 and CDR2: SGHRS, YFSETQ. This CDR3 is CASIDTSRGINEQFF. CDR3 DNA: TGCGCCAGCATCGACACAAGTCGGGGGATCAATGAGCAGTTCTTC.

The chain combines TRBV6-5 with TRBJ2-5, with 11 bases identical to TRBD2. V lost 6 bases and J lost 11; bases outside the gene matches: 11. The germline CDR1 and CDR2 sequences are MNHEY and SVGAGI. The CDR3 extends over 14 amino acids. The CDR3 reads CASSTSGRSKEQYF. The DNA of the CDR3 is TGTGCCAGCAGCACTAGCGGGAGATCGAAAGAGCAGTACTTC.

The rearrangement links TRBV10-1 to TRBJ1-1; tentative D call: TRBD1 (5 bases). Looked up from germline, CDR1 is WNHNN and CDR2 is SYGVQD (reference sequence). The CDR3 length is 14 residues. V lost 6 bases and J lost 2, with 13 bases in between. Here the CDR3 DNA reads TGCGCCAGCAGGGCCGGGACGGCTAACACTGAAGCTTTCTTT. Protein sequence: CASRAGTANTEAFF.

The rearrangement joins TRBV6-6 to TRBJ1-1; 8 bases match TRBD1. CDR1 is MNHNY and CDR2 is SVGAGI in the germline V gene (reference sequence). The CDR3 length is 15 residues. The junction had 6 bases not matched to a gene; V was cut back by 5 bases and J by 1 base. CDR3 region: CASSDPGQANTEAFF. CDR3 nucleotides: TGTGCCAGCAGTGACCCGGGACAGGCGAACACTGAAGCTTTCTTT.

This clone showed up just a few times. This chain connects TRBV10-1 to TRBJ2-2; D is ambiguous. Trimming pared 4 bases from V and 6 bases from J, leaving 6 bases between. This CDR3 is 12 amino acids long. Germline V gene data show CDR1 as WNHNN and CDR2 as SYGVQD (reference sequence). The CDR3 DNA follows: TGCGCCAGCAGTGCGGCTGCCGGGGAGCTGTTTTTT. This gives the protein CASSAAAGELFF.

V and J are TRBV15 and TRBJ2-5, with D perhaps TRBD1 (6 bases). Germline V gives CDR1 LNHNV, CDR2 YYDKDF (reference sequence). The CDR3 consists of 16 residues. V was cut by 5 bases and J by 5 bases, with 21 bases left in between. The CDR3 loop reads CATSGQSGLTSETQYF. CDR3 sequence (DNA): TGTGCCACCAGCGGACAGAGTGGGCTGACAAGTGAGACCCAGTACTTC.

The gene calls are TRBV7-6 and TRBJ1-5; the D is unclear. The CDR3 is made up of 14 amino acids. The V end was cut by 5 bases, the J end by 2 bases, with 10 bases between. The V gene's germline CDR1 is SGHVS and CDR2 FNYEAQ. The CDR3 DNA reads TGTGCCAGCAGCCCTCAGGCGGGCAATCAGCCCCAGCATTTT. It codes for CASSPQAGNQPQHF. Complete variable domain (other parts from reference TRBV7-6 and TRBJ1-5): GAGVSQSPRYKVTKRGQDVALRCDPISGHVSLYWYRQALGQGPEFLTYFNYEAQQDKSGLPNDRFSAERPEGSISTLTIQRTEQRDSAMYRCASSPQAGNQPQHFGDGTRLSIL.

The rearrangement joins TRBV9 to TRBJ1-1; perhaps TRBD1 as D (5 bases). V lost 0 bases to trimming and J lost 5 bases, with 11 bases between them. The CDR3 length is 14 residues. Per the germline V gene, CDR1 is SGDLS and CDR2 is YYNGEE. The CDR3, as DNA: TGTGCCAGCAGCGTAGGCGGGGGGAGGACTGAAGCTTTCTTT. It yields the protein CASSVGGGRTEAFF.

V gene TRBV5-1 combines with J gene TRBJ2-7, with TRBD1 matching 8 bases. CDR1 SGHRS and CDR2 YFSETQ come from the germline V gene. The CDR3 runs to 15 residues. With V trimmed by 3 bases and J by 1 base, 6 bases remained unmatched. The CDR3 coding sequence is TGCGCCAGCAGCTGGACAGGGTTAGGGTCCTACGAGCAGTACTTC. Translation gives CASSWTGLGSYEQYF.

The chain combines TRBV5-4 with TRBJ1-2, with D possibly being TRBD1 (5 bases). The V end was cut by 3 bases, the J end by 8 bases, with 14 bases between. The CDR3 length is 13 residues. Germline V gives CDR1 SGHNT, CDR2 YYREEE (reference sequence). The CDR3 reads CASSSTVPGGYTF. CDR3 in DNA: TGTGCCAGCAGCTCGACAGTCCCTGGCGGCTACACCTTC. The full variable domain, in which reference TRBV5-4 and TRBJ1-2 provide the parts outside the CDR3, is ETGVTQSPTHLIKTRGQQVTLRCSSQSGHNTVSWYQQALGQGPQFIFQYYREEENGRGNFPPRFSGLQFPNYSSELNVNALELDDSALYLCASSSTVPGGYTFGSGTRLTVV.